A selection of T cell receptor beta chains follows, all from one sample in a study of blood T cell repertoires in COVID-19. Measured with immunoSEQ multiplex PCR; TCRdb has only the in-frame clones, and not every one. The repertoire holds 250,000 to 300,000 clones, around nine tenths seen once, with approximately 10% in the top ten. Source material: peripheral blood. The receptor source for this set is a woman younger than 45 with COVID-19, enrolled during active disease. The CDR3 runs from the conserved cysteine through the conserved F or W. Each record gives: V gene, clone size, J gene, CDR3 length, D gene, CDR3 DNA, CDR3 protein. D genes are given only for firm matches. Rows give clone size only sometimes, using once, few, many, or a class for an expanded clone.

>TRBV19|-|TRBJ2-7|14|-
TGTGCCAGTAGTATACAGGGGAGCTCCTACGAGCAGTACTTC
CASSIQGSSYEQYF
>TRBV18|-|TRBJ2-2|16|TRBD1
TGTGCCAGCTCACTTCAGACAGGGTTAAACACCGGGGAGCTGTTTTTT
CASSLQTGLNTGELFF
>TRBV6-5|-|TRBJ2-3|15|-
TGTGCCAGCAGATGGACAGCGCTCAGCACAGATACGCAGTATTTT
CASRWTALSTDTQYF
>TRBV29-1|-|TRBJ1-2|12|-
TGCAGCGCAACCGGACAGTCCTATGGCTACACCTTC
CSATGQSYGYTF
>TRBV19|-|TRBJ1-1|13|-
TGTGCCAGTAGTATAAGGAGGGACACTGAAGCTTTCTTT
CASSIRRDTEAFF
>TRBV12-2|-|TRBJ2-3|20|-
TGTGCAAGTCGCCTCCGGGGTGGGTCTAGCGGGAGGGGGAGGACAGATACGCAGTATTTT
CASRLRGGSSGRGRTDTQYF
>TRBV9|-|TRBJ1-1|14|-
TGTGCCAGCAGCGTAGGACAGGTAGACACTGAAGCTTTCTTT
CASSVGQVDTEAFF
>TRBV11-2|once|TRBJ2-5|13|TRBD2
TGTGCCAGCAGATCCCTCCCGGGAGGGACCCAGTACTTC
CASRSLPGGTQYF
>TRBV5-4|-|TRBJ1-3|16|TRBD1
TGTGCCAGCAGCTCGGGGGCGGACAGGGGGCTAAACACCATATATTTT
CASSSGADRGLNTIYF
>TRBV30|-|TRBJ2-7|12|-
TGTGCCTACGAACCCAGGGGCTACGAGCAGTACTTC
CAYEPRGYEQYF
>TRBV11-2|once|TRBJ2-7|14|-
TGTGCCAGCGGACCCGTACTGAGGGTACCCGAGCAGTACTTC
CASGPVLRVPEQYF
>TRBV15|-|TRBJ2-7|16|TRBD2
TGTGCCACCAGCAGAGCCACCGGGACTAGAATCTACGAGCAGTACTTC
CATSRATGTRIYEQYF
>TRBV7-9|few|TRBJ1-1|16|-
TGTGCCAGCAGCTTAGACACCCAAACTATGAACACTGAAGCTTTCTTT
CASSLDTQTMNTEAFF
>TRBV19|-|TRBJ2-3|12|-
TGTGCCAGTAGCGGTTACACAGATACGCAGTATTTT
CASSGYTDTQYF
>TRBV13|-|TRBJ2-7|12|-
TGTGCCAGCAGCTTAGGCGCCTACGAGCAGTACTTC
CASSLGAYEQYF
>TRBV6-2/TRBV6-3|-|TRBJ2-5|17|TRBD2
TGTGCCAGCAGTTACCGAGCGACTAGCGGGACAGATGAGACCCAGTACTTC
CASSYRATSGTDETQYF
>TRBV10-2|-|TRBJ2-1|17|TRBD2
TGCGCCAGCAGTGAGTTTTTTGAACTAGCGGGGTACAATGAGCAGTTCTTC
CASSEFFELAGYNEQFF
>TRBV7-9|-|TRBJ2-2|16|-
TGTGCCAGCAGCTTAGTTGGAGCGGCGAACACCGGGGAGCTGTTTTTT
CASSLVGAANTGELFF
>TRBV4-1|-|TRBJ2-7|14|TRBD2
TGCGCCAGCAGCCAATCTCCAGCGGGAGACGAGCAGTACTTC
CASSQSPAGDEQYF
>TRBV5-4|-|TRBJ2-3|15|TRBD1
TGTGCCAGCAGCTTCGGGACAGGGGCCACAGATACGCAGTATTTT
CASSFGTGATDTQYF
>TRBV12-3/TRBV12-4|-|TRBJ2-7|13|-
TGTGCCAGCAGTCGACTAGGTTGGGACGAGCAGTACTTC
CASSRLGWDEQYF
>TRBV5-1|-|TRBJ1-6|15|-
TGCGCCAGCAGCTTGGGGGCAGGAGGGAATTCACCCCTCCACTTT
CASSLGAGGNSPLHF
>TRBV5-1|-|TRBJ2-7|16|TRBD2
TGCGCCAGCAGCACACAGACCCCCCGGGGGGGCTACGAGCAGTACTTC
CASSTQTPRGGYEQYF
>TRBV6-5|-|TRBJ1-4|13|-
TGTGCCAGCAGAGCAGTCGGAGGTGAAAAACTGTTTTTT
CASRAVGGEKLFF
>TRBV12-3/TRBV12-4|-|TRBJ1-2|13|-
TGTGCCAGCATCTTACAGGGAGACTATGGCTACACCTTC
CASILQGDYGYTF
>TRBV3-1/TRBV3-2|-|TRBJ2-4|16|-
TGTGCCAGCAGCCAAGACACGAGATTAGCCAAAAACATTCAGTACTTC
CASSQDTRLAKNIQYF
>TRBV14|-|TRBJ2-1|13|-
TGTGCCAGCAGCCAAGGCAGCTACAATGAGCAGTTCTTC
CASSQGSYNEQFF
>TRBV5-6|-|TRBJ2-7|14|TRBD1
TGTGCCAGCAGCTTTGGGACAGGGGCCTACGAGCAGTACTTC
CASSFGTGAYEQYF
>TRBV6-2/TRBV6-3|-|TRBJ2-7|15|TRBD2
TGTGCCAGCAGCCAGACTAGCGGGGTCTCCTACGAGCAGTACTTC
CASSQTSGVSYEQYF
>TRBV9|-|TRBJ1-2|15|-
TGTGCCAGCAGCCCGACCCGGTCGGGTACCTATGGCTACACCTTC
CASSPTRSGTYGYTF
>TRBV27|-|TRBJ2-1|13|TRBD2
TGTGCCATTGGCGGGGGGTCCTACAATGAGCAGTTCTTC
CAIGGGSYNEQFF
>TRBV6-5|once|TRBJ2-7|14|-
TGTGCCAGCACCGACCACAGGGAGGGCCTCGAGCAGTACTTC
CASTDHREGLEQYF
>TRBV10-1|-|TRBJ1-5|13|-
TGCGCCAGCAGGGGGCAGTCCAATCAGCCCCAGCATTTT
CASRGQSNQPQHF
>TRBV7-9|-|TRBJ1-2|14|-
TGTGCCAGCAGCTCCCAGCGGCCGGGGGATGGCTACACCTTC
CASSSQRPGDGYTF
>TRBV6-5|-|TRBJ2-7|15|-
TGTGCCAGCAGGTCAGATAACCCAACCACCTACGAGCAGTACTTC
CASRSDNPTTYEQYF
>TRBV5-4|-|TRBJ1-1|14|-
TGTGCCAGCAGCTTGGGGCCAGGGGACACTGAAGCTTTCTTT
CASSLGPGDTEAFF
>TRBV6-5|-|TRBJ2-7|16|TRBD2
TGTGCCAGCAGTTACTCGGCTAGCGGGACAACCTACGAGCAGTACTTC
CASSYSASGTTYEQYF
>TRBV6-6|once|TRBJ2-5|16|TRBD2
TGTGCCAGCAGCCCCCGACTAGCGGGAGACATAGAGACCCAGTACTTC
CASSPRLAGDIETQYF
>TRBV5-1|few|TRBJ1-6|14|-
TGCGCCAGCAGCTTGGTCCCGGATAATTCACCCCTCCACTTT
CASSLVPDNSPLHF
>TRBV2|-|TRBJ1-1|15|-
TGTGCCAGCAATGGGGACACCTGGGGGAACACTGAAGCTTTCTTT
CASNGDTWGNTEAFF
>TRBV7-9|-|TRBJ2-4|14|-
TGTGCCAGCAGCTTAGGTAGGGGTCCGGACATTCAGTACTTC
CASSLGRGPDIQYF
>TRBV9|-|TRBJ2-1|16|TRBD2
TGTGCCAGCAGCTCCCCAAAGCGGGAGGGCCGAAGTGAGCAGTTCTTC
CASSSPKREGRSEQFF
>TRBV7-4|once|TRBJ2-1|18|TRBD2
TGTGCCAGCAGCTTAGGTGGCGGGCGGGAGGGCCTTTACAATGAGCAGTTCTTC
CASSLGGGREGLYNEQFF
>TRBV28|-|TRBJ1-6|14|TRBD1
TGTGCCAGCAGTCGGGACAGCCGTCTTTTTGCCCTCCACTTT
CASSRDSRLFALHF
>TRBV6-2/TRBV6-3|-|TRBJ1-5|13|TRBD1
TGTGCCAGCAGCCGTTCAGGGGGACAGCCCCAGCATTTT
CASSRSGGQPQHF
>TRBV30|-|TRBJ1-5|15|-
TGTGCCTGGAGTGTACGGCAGGGGCCGAATCAGCCCCAGCATTTT
CAWSVRQGPNQPQHF
>TRBV19|-|TRBJ1-4|17|TRBD1
TGTGCCACCACGGATACAGGGGGCCTATCGGCTAATGAAAAACTGTTTTTT
CATTDTGGLSANEKLFF
>TRBV5-1|once|TRBJ2-5|15|TRBD1
TGCGCCAGCAGCCGCCCGGGACAGTCACGGGAGACCCAGTACTTC
CASSRPGQSRETQYF
>TRBV9|-|TRBJ1-6|14|-
TGTGCCAGCAGCGTAGAGGGAGGAGGGTCACCCCTCCACTTT
CASSVEGGGSPLHF
>TRBV6-5|-|TRBJ1-5|15|-
TGTGCCAGCAGTTACTCCGGGGGAACCAATCAGCCCCAGCATTTT
CASSYSGGTNQPQHF
>TRBV5-1|-|TRBJ1-1|13|-
TGCGCCAGCAGCCTCAGGGTGAACACTGAAGCTTTCTTT
CASSLRVNTEAFF
>TRBV5-4|-|TRBJ2-1|15|-
TGTGCCAGCAGCTATCGGGCGGGATCCTACAATGAGCAGTTCTTC
CASSYRAGSYNEQFF
>TRBV6-1|-|TRBJ1-4|14|TRBD1
TGTGCCAGCAGTGAAGGAGAGGGGGCTGAAAAACTGTTTTTT
CASSEGEGAEKLFF